The present T cell receptor beta chain was sequenced within a study of blood T cell repertoires in COVID-19. Allocation to cohorts depended on clinical history reported by the participants. Recovery among Cohort 3 donors was established by two negative PCRs, clearance, or symptom resolution. The table came from immunoSEQ multiplex PCR; TCRdb's copy has only in-frame clones and leaves some out. The sample lists around 330,000 clones; under 95% were seen once. With 5 bases removed from V and 7 bases from J, the gap between germline ends came to 24 bases. Germline loops: CDR1 SGHTA, CDR2 FQGNSA. This CDR3 has 17 residues.

This receptor was taken from a man aged 55-75 years who had recovered from COVID-19. Sample: PBMCs or T cells enriched from blood (not recorded which). The V gene is TRBV7-2, the J gene TRBJ1-5; D may be TRBD1 (5 bases). In DNA form, the CDR3 reads TGTGCCAGCAGCCCGTCCGTGGGCCCGGGGGTGGTCCAGCCCCAGCATTTT. This codes for CASSPSVGPGVVQPQHF.